Reported below is one TCR beta chain. The data stem from a study of blood T cell repertoires in COVID-19. TCRdb's table, derived via immunoSEQ multiplex PCR, lists solely in-frame clones and lacks some. Of more than 200,000 clones in the sample, 85% to 90% were seen once. Specimen: PBMCs or T cells enriched from blood (not recorded which). The sequence was collected from a woman in her twenties or thirties with acute COVID-19.

The chain's CDR3 is CASSPGLAGVGDTQYF. DNA of the CDR3: TGTGCCAGCAGCCCCGGACTAGCGGGGGTAGGGGATACGCAGTATTTT. This chain uses TRBV7-3 with TRBJ2-3, with TRBD2 matching over 13 bases. V was clipped by 5 bases and J by 6 bases; unmatched bases: 8. Germline-derived CDR1 and CDR2 are SGHTA and FQGTGA. The CDR3 consists of 16 residues.